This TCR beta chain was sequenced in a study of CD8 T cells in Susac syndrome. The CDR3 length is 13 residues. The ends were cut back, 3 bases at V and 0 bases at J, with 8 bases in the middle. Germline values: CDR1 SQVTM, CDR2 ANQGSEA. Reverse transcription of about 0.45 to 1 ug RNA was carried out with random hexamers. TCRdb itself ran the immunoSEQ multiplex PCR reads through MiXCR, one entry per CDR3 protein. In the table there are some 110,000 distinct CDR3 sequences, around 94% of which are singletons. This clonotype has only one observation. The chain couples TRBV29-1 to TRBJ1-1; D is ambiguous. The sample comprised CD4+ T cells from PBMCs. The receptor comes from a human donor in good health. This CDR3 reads CSVEGQMNTEAFF. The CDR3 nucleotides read TGCAGCGTTGAGGGTCAGATGAACACTGAAGCTTTCTTT. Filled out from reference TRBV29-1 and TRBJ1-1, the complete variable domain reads SAVISQKPSRDICQRGTSLTIQCQVDSQVTMMFWYRQQPGQSLTLIATANQGSEATYESGFVIDKFPISRPNLTFSTLTVSNMSPEDSSIYLCSVEGQMNTEAFFGQGTRLTVV.